The clone carrying this TCR beta chain was recorded at least ten times. MiXCR was run by TCRdb on the 5' RACE reads, yielding one entry per CDR3 protein. The data hold roughly 250,000 distinct CDR3 sequences, with 8.6% observed a single time. This CDR3 has 15 residues. After removal of 0 bases from V and 7 bases from J, the junction contained 6 bases not matched to a gene. CDR1 is DFQATT and CDR2 is SNEGSKA in the germline V gene (reference sequence). The data derive from a study of CD8 T cells in ankylosing spondylitis. The sequence was collected from a male donor with ankylosing spondylitis or in good health (not recorded which). Material for sequencing was blood, either unsorted or a sorted T cell fraction (not recorded which). This chain links TRBV20-1 with TRBJ1-6; TRBD1 aligns across 7 bases. The CDR3 spells CSAREGGQVNSPLHF. As DNA, the CDR3 is TGCAGTGCTAGAGAGGGCGGACAGGTGAATTCACCCCTCCACTTT.